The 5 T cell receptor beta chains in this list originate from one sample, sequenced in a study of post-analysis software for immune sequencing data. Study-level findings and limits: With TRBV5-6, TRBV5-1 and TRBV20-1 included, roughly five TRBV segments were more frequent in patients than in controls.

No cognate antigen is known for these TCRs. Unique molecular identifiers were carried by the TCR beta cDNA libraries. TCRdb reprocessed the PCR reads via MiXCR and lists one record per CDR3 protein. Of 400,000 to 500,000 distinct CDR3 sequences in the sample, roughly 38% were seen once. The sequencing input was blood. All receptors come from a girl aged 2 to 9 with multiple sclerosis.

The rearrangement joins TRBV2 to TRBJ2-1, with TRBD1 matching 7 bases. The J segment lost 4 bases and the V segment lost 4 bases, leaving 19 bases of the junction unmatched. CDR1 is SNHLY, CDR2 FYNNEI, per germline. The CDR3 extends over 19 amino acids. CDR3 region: CASSAGTEGAKAAYNEQFF. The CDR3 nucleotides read TGTGCCAGCAGTGCCGGGACAGAGGGAGCTAAGGCAGCTTACAATGAGCAGTTCTTC.

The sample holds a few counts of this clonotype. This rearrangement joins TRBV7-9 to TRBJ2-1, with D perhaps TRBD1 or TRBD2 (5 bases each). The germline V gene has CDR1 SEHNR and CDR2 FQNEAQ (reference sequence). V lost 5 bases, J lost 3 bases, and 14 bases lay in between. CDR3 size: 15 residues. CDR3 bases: TGTGCCAGCAGCCCCCCGAATGGGGGCTACAATGAGCAGTTCTTC. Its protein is CASSPPNGGYNEQFF.

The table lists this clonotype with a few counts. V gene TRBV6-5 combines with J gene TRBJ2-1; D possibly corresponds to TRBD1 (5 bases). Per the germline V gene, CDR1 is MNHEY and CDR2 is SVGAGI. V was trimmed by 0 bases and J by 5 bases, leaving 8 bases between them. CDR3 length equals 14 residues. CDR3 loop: CASSYSRVNNEQFF. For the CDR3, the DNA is TGTGCCAGCAGTTACTCCAGGGTAAACAATGAGCAGTTCTTC.

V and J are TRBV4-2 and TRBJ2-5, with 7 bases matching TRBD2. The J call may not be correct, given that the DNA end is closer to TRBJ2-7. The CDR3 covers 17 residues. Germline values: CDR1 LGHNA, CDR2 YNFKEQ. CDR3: CASSQDNSGLGLYEQYF. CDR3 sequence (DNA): TGTGCCAGCAGCCAAGATAACAGCGGACTAGGCCTCTACGAGCAGTACTTC.

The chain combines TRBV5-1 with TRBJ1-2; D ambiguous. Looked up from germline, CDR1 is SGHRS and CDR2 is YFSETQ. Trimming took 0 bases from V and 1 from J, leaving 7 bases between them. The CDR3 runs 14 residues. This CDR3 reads CASSLDVDNYGYTF. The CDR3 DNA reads TGCGCCAGCAGCTTGGATGTGGATAACTATGGCTACACCTTC.